The T cell receptor (beta chain) described here comes from a study of blood T cell repertoires in COVID-19. Study information: Italy, Spain and the United States were the sources of the convalescent and acute COVID-19 samples.

Method: immunoSEQ multiplex PCR; TCRdb's copy keeps in-frame clones and lacks some. Of tens of thousands of clones listed, 82% are singletons. The CDR3 length is 12 residues. V dropped 10 bases and J dropped 4 bases, with 10 bases sitting between them. The V gene's germline CDR1 is LNHDA and CDR2 SQIVND (reference sequence). The J gene is TRBJ1-4, the V gene TRBV19, with no clear D. This clonotype was obtained from a woman older than 75 with acute or convalescent COVID-19. The source material was peripheral blood. In DNA form, the CDR3 reads TGTGCCACGGGAGGGATTAATGAAAAACTGTTTTTT. Translating gives CATGGINEKLFF.